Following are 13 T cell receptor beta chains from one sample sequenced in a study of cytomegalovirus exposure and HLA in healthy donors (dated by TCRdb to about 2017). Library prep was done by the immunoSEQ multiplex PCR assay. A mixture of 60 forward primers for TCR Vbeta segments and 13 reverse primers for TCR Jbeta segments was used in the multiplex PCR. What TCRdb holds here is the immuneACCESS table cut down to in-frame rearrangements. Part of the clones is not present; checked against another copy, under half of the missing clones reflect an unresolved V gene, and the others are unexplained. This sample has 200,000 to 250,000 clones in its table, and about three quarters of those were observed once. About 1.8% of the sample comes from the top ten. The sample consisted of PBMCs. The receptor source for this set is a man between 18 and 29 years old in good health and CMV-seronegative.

CDR3 amino acids: CATSRETQYF. CDR3 coding DNA: TGTGCCACCTCCCGGGAGACCCAGTACTTC. The V gene is TRBV6-5, the J gene TRBJ2-5; D gene uncertain. The CDR3 contains 10 residues. V gave up 10 bases and J gave up 5 bases, with 8 bases separating them. From germline, CDR1 is MNHEY and CDR2 SVGAGI.

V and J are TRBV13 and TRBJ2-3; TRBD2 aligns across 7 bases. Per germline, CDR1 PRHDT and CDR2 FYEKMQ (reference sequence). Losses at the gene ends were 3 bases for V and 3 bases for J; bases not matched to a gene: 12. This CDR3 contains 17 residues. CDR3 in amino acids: CASSFFGMGGGTDTQYF. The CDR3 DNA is TGTGCCAGCAGCTTTTTTGGTATGGGGGGAGGGACAGATACGCAGTATTTT. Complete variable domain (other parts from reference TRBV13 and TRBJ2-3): AAGVIQSPRHLIKEKRETATLKCYPIPRHDTVYWYQQGPGQDPQFLISFYEKMQSDKGSIPDRFSAQQFSDYHSELNMSSLELGDSALYFCASSFFGMGGGTDTQYFGPGTRLTVL.

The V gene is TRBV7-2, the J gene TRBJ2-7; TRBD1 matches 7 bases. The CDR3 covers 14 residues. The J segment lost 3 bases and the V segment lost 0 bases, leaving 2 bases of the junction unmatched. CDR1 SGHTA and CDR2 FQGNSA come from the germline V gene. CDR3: CASSLAQGVYEQYF. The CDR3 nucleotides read TGTGCCAGCAGCTTAGCGCAGGGGGTCTACGAGCAGTACTTC.

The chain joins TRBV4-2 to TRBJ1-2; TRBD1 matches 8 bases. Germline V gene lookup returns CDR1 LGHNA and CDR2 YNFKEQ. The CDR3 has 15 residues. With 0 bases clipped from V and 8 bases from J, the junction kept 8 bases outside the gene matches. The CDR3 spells CASSQEWQGARGYTF. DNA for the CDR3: TGTGCCAGCAGCCAAGAGTGGCAGGGGGCTCGGGGCTACACCTTC.

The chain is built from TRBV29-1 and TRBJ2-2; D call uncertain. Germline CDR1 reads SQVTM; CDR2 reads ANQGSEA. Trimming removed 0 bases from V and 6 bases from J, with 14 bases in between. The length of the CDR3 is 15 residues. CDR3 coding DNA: TGCAGCGTTGAAGATCAGTTACGTGCTTCCGGGGAGCTGTTTTTT. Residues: CSVEDQLRASGELFF.

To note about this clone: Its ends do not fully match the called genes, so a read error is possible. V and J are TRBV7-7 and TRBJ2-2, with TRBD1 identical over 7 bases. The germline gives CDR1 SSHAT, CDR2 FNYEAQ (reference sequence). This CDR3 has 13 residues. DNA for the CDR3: TGTGCTAGCAGGGACAGCAACACCGGGGAGCTGTTTTTT. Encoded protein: CASRDSNTGELFF.

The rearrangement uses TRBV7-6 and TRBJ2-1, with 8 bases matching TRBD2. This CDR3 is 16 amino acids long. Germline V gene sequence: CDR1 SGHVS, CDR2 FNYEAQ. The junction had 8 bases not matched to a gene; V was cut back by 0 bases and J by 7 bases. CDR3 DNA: TGTGCCAGCAGCTTAGCGGCCCCTAGCGGGTATAATGAGCAGTTCTTC. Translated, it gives CASSLAAPSGYNEQFF. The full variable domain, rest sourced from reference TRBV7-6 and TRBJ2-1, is GAGVSQSPRYKVTKRGQDVALRCDPISGHVSLYWYRQALGQGPEFLTYFNYEAQQDKSGLPNDRFSAERPEGSISTLTIQRTEQRDSAMYRCASSLAAPSGYNEQFFGPGTRLTVL.

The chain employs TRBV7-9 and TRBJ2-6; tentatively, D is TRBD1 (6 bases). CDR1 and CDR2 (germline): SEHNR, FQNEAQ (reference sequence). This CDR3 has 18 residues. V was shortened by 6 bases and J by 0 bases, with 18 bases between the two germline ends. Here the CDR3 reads CASSPTTGIISGANVLTF. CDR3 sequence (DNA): TGTGCCAGCAGTCCGACGACAGGTATTATCTCTGGGGCCAACGTCCTGACTTTC. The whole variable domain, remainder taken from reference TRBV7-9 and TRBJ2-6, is DTGVSQNPRHKITKRGQNVTFRCDPISEHNRLYWYRQTLGQGPEFLTYFQNEAQLEKSRLLSDRFSAERPKGSFSTLEIQRTEQGDSAMYLCASSPTTGIISGANVLTFGAGSRLTVL.

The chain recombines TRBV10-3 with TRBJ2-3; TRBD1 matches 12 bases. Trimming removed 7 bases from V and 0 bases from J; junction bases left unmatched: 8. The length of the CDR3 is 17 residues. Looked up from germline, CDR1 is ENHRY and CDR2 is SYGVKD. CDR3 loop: CAIKGTGGPASTDTQYF. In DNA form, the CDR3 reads TGTGCCATCAAAGGGACAGGGGGCCCCGCTAGCACAGATACGCAGTATTTT.

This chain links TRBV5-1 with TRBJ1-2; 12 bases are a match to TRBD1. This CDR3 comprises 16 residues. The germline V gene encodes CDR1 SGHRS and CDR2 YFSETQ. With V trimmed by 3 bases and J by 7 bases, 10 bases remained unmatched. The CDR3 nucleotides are TGCGCCAGCAGCTCCCAGGGGGACAGGGGGCCGGGTGGCTACACCTTC. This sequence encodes CASSSQGDRGPGGYTF.

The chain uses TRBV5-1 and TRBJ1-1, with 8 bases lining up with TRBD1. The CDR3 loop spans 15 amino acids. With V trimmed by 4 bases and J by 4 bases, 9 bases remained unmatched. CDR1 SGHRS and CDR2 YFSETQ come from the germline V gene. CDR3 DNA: TGCGCCAGCAGCGCCGGACAGGGTTTGCGCACTGAAGCTTTCTTT. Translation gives CASSAGQGLRTEAFF.

The CDR3 sequence is CASSEKGMNTEAFF. The CDR3 DNA reads as TGTGCCAGCAGTGAAAAGGGGATGAACACTGAAGCTTTCTTT. This sequence joins TRBV6-5 and TRBJ1-1; D may be TRBD1 (5 bases). V was shortened by 5 bases and J by 0 bases, with 10 bases between the two germline ends. CDR1 and CDR2 from the germline V gene are MNHEY and SVGAGI. The CDR3 runs 14 residues.

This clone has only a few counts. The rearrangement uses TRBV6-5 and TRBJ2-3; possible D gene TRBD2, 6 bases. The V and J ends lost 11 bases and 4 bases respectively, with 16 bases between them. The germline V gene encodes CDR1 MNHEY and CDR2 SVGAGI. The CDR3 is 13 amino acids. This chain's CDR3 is CAAYGGAADTQYF. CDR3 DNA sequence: TGTGCCGCCTACGGGGGAGCTGCAGATACGCAGTATTTT.